Listed below are T cell receptor beta chains from one sample, sequenced in a study of T cells in localized non-small cell lung cancer. Profiled with immunoSEQ multiplex PCR; TCRdb holds only in-frame clones, not every one. The sample has about 24,000 clones; around 88% are singletons. The source was peripheral blood mononuclear cells, collected before any cancer treatment. The source is a woman aged 40-75 years with stage III lung adenocarcinoma. CDR3s leave out the opening cysteine and the closing phenylalanine or tryptophan.

TRBV7-2 | ASSLTGVEAF
TRBV7-9 | ATRTVSYNEQF
TRBV9 | ASSPRTGLNGELF
TRBV19 | ASSIEDSGQPQH
TRBV2 | ASSVGQASTDTQY
TRBV6-5 | ASSLSAWTEAF
TRBV10-1 | ASSPGTGDNEKLF
TRBV7-9 | ASSVDYQPQH
TRBV7-2 | ASSSRGAGGVYQETQY
TRBV15 | ATSRVRVRQPQH
TRBV10-1 | ASSDRDRGFHEQF
TRBV2 | ASSRGEGMNTEAF
TRBV5-4 | ASRLDRVRGYT
TRBV5-4 | ASSLVGQGANGYT
TRBV25-1 | ASSEFLAGLTDTQY
TRBV27 | ASSSHRGVSYGYT
TRBV5-6 | ASSPVGGPGDTQY
TRBV30 | AWSPVGGYNSPLH
TRBV19 | ASSISGSTDTQY
TRBV6-5 | ASSYVQGKTDTQY
TRBV7-3 | ASSLSSGSYNEQF
TRBV15 | ATSRDAGGAETQY
TRBV30 | AWSVRRDRNEQY
TRBV4-1 | ASSRGGGLAYEQY
TRBV4-2 | ASSQDRGNQPQH
TRBV9 | ASSATSRVGEQY
TRBV6-6 | ASGSQGAGYNEKLF
TRBV19 | ASSDLGQHRGTQY
TRBV6-1 | ASSLTGSDQPQH
TRBV6-1 | ASSEAGQRGSYEQY
TRBV7-3 | ASSRTGQDGELF
TRBV5-6 | ASSFIGNEKLF
TRBV2 | ASSVDRSSYEQY
TRBV30 | AWSQSGGANVLT
TRBV29-1 | SVDGDSGNTIY
TRBV5-1 | ASSLGDRSTDTQY
TRBV2 | ASSGPRQGGGQPQH
TRBV6-1 | ASSWSRGATDTQY
TRBV29-1 | SVKERGPYNEQF
TRBV19 | ASSIGGRGLGQPQH
TRBV7-6 | ASSFRGGKETQY
TRBV5-1 | ASSGAGAYEQY